The 12 T cell receptor beta chains below come from one sample, sequenced in a study of blood T cell repertoires in COVID-19. Using immunoSEQ multiplex PCR, the repertoire was profiled, and TCRdb retains in-frame clones only, with some absent. The sample holds more than 90,000 clones, around nine tenths seen once. The sample taken for sequencing was peripheral blood. These receptors were obtained from a man in his forties with acute or convalescent COVID-19.

V is TRBV4-1 and J is TRBJ2-7; 13 bases fit TRBD2. J was trimmed by 4 bases and V by 2 bases; bases with no gene match: 11. Germline-derived CDR1 and CDR2 are MGHRA and YSYEKL. The CDR3 contains 18 residues. The CDR3 region is CASSQLASTSGGKYEQYF. In nucleotides, the CDR3 is TGCGCCAGCAGCCAACTCGCCTCGACTAGCGGGGGGAAGTACGAGCAGTACTTC.

This clone was counted a single time. The chain links TRBV11-2 to TRBJ2-5; 9 nucleotides align to TRBD1. Germline V CDR1 and CDR2: SGHAT, FQNNGV. The CDR3 sequence is 15 residues long. Unmatched junction bases numbered 13, after V lost 9 bases and J lost 5 bases. The CDR3 protein is CASRWRGQGWETQYF. CDR3 bases: TGTGCCAGTCGGTGGAGAGGACAGGGGTGGGAGACCCAGTACTTC.

The V and J genes are TRBV5-4 and TRBJ1-1; possibly TRBD1 for D (6 bases). There are 11 residues in the CDR3. The ends were cut back, 2 bases at V and 9 bases at J, with 8 bases in the middle. Germline CDR1 SGHNT, CDR2 YYREEE (reference sequence). CDR3 DNA sequence: TGTGCCAGCAGCTTCGGGACACAAGCTTTCTTT. It specifies CASSFGTQAFF.

This clone appeared a few times. V usage is TRBV7-2 and J usage is TRBJ2-1; D gene ambiguous. Germline V lookup: CDR1 SGHTA, CDR2 FQGNSA. This CDR3 has 11 amino acids. Trimming took off 2 bases at V and 8 bases at J, with 4 bases between the two ends. The CDR3 DNA reads TGTGCCAGCAGCTTAAAGCATGAGCAGTTCTTC. Protein sequence: CASSLKHEQFF.

This clone occurred once. The chain employs TRBV7-2 and TRBJ1-1, with TRBD1 as a possible D gene (6 bases). Per the germline V gene, CDR1 is SGHTA and CDR2 is FQGNSA. CDR3 length: 15 amino acids. The V end was cut by 0 bases, the J end by 4 bases, with 12 bases between. CDR3 residues: CASSLANRVSTEAFF. In DNA form, the CDR3 reads TGTGCCAGCAGCTTAGCGAACAGGGTGAGCACTGAAGCTTTCTTT. Full variable domain (rest looked up from reference TRBV7-2 and TRBJ1-1): GAGVSQSPSNKVTEKGKDVELRCDPISGHTALYWYRQSLGQGLEFLIYFQGNSAPDKSGLPSDRFSAERTGGSVSTLTIQRTQQEDSAVYLCASSLANRVSTEAFFGQGTRLTVV.

J is TRBJ1-1 and V is TRBV13; unclear D gene. The CDR3 runs 13 residues. Between the trimmed V and J ends, which lost 7 bases and 3 bases, there was a span of 12 bases. CDR1 is PRHDT, CDR2 FYEKMQ, per germline (reference sequence). The CDR3 is CASTLSWDTEAFF. The CDR3 DNA follows: TGTGCCAGCACCCTTAGCTGGGACACTGAAGCTTTCTTT.

The gene calls are TRBV11-2 and TRBJ1-4; no clear D gene. The CDR3 runs to 15 residues. Germline loops: CDR1 SGHAT, CDR2 FQNNGV. Between the trimmed V and J ends, which lost 5 bases and 4 bases, there was a span of 14 bases. The CDR3 bases are TGTGCCAGCAGCAGACTCCGGGTTTTTAATGAAAAACTGTTTTTT. This gives the protein CASSRLRVFNEKLFF.

This clone was recorded only once. The rearrangement joins TRBV5-1 to TRBJ2-2; TRBD2 matches at 11 bases. The junction had 8 bases not matched to a gene; V was cut back by 1 base and J by 3 bases. CDR1 and CDR2 from the germline V gene are SGHRS and YFSETQ. The CDR3 spans 18 residues. CDR3 residues: CASSLTTSGSRYTGELFF. CDR3 nucleotide sequence: TGCGCCAGCAGCTTGACCACTAGCGGGAGTAGGTACACCGGGGAGCTGTTTTTT.

The chain joins TRBV5-6 to TRBJ1-5; TRBD1 matches 10 bases. This CDR3 is built from 15 residues. The V and J ends lost 4 bases and 2 bases, in that order; junction bases with no gene match: 3. In germline, CDR1 is SGHDT, CDR2 YYEEEE. CDR3 amino acids: CASSVGTGGNQPQHF. Here the CDR3 DNA reads TGTGCCAGCAGCGTAGGGACAGGGGGCAATCAGCCCCAGCATTTT.

The genes are TRBV5-5 and TRBJ2-7, with D perhaps matching TRBD1 (6 bases). The ends were cut back, 4 bases at V and 1 base at J, with 9 bases in the middle. CDR3 size: 13 residues. CDR1 is SGHKS and CDR2 is YYEKEE in the germline V gene (reference sequence). The CDR3 DNA follows: TGTGCCAGCAGCCAAACAGGGTCCTACGAGCAGTACTTC. As protein: CASSQTGSYEQYF.

The rearrangement joins TRBV3-1 (or the pseudogene TRBV3-2) to TRBJ1-6; 11 positions match TRBD1. Germline V gene sequence: CDR1 LGHDT, CDR2 YNNKEL (reference sequence). The CDR3 is 15 residues long. Trimming cost V 3 bases and J 9 bases; bases outside gene matches: 4. CDR3 amino acids: CASSQGDRGSSPLHF. CDR3 DNA: TGTGCCAGCAGCCAGGGGGACAGGGGGAGTTCACCCCTCCACTTT.

The chain recombines TRBV10-3 with TRBJ1-1, with 11 bases matching TRBD1. Germline CDR1 and CDR2: ENHRY and SYGVKD. The CDR3 has 15 amino acids. J gave up 4 bases and V 3 bases, and 4 bases lay outside the gene matches. Here the CDR3 reads CAISEHGTGGTEAFF. The CDR3 region has the DNA TGTGCCATCAGTGAACACGGGACAGGGGGCACTGAAGCTTTCTTT.